This T cell receptor (beta chain) is drawn from a study of shared clonotypes between healthy human individuals. The ends were cut back, 3 bases at V and 5 bases at J, with 15 bases in the middle. This CDR3 region has 14 residues. Per the germline V gene, CDR1 is SGDLS and CDR2 is YYNGEE. CD45RO-negative, CCR7-selected cells formed the naive CD8 fraction, which excluded terminally differentiated effector memory CD45RA+ cells. Data came from immunoSEQ multiplex PCR; TCRdb stores just in-frame clones and leaves some out. The data contain roughly 650,000 clones, roughly 95% of them seen just once; the ten biggest clones take up more than 0.085%.

This receptor was taken from a woman aged 25 to 39 in good health. The sequenced sample consisted of naive CD8+ T cells sorted from blood. The rearrangement uses TRBV9 and TRBJ2-7; TRBD2 is a possible D gene (6 bases). CDR3 coding DNA: TGTGCCAGCAGCGGCGGGATGTGGCCGGACGAGCAGTACTTC. Its translation is CASSGGMWPDEQYF.